The 31 T cell receptor beta chains below all came from one sample that was sequenced in a study of control samples from healthy donors and cancer patients. The repertoire was sequenced with immunoSEQ multiplex PCR; TCRdb's copy has only in-frame clones and lacks some. The top ten hold approximately 20% of the sample, which has about 100,000 clones, about 82% seen once. Sequencing was performed on blood. The source of these receptors is a man aged 25 to 45 in good health.

The rearrangement joins TRBV11-2 to TRBJ1-6; possibly TRBD1 for D (5 bases). Germline V gene data show CDR1 as SGHAT and CDR2 as FQNNGV. CDR3 length: 17 amino acids. Deletions cut 3 bases from V and 9 bases from J, with 21 bases between. The CDR3 nucleotides are TGTGCCAGCAGCTTCTATCATGCGGGGACCGCTAGTTCACCCCTCCACTTT. This sequence encodes CASSFYHAGTASSPLHF.

This chain's CDR3 is CASSWTGDGSTDTQYF. The CDR3 nucleotides read TGCGCCAGCAGTTGGACAGGGGACGGGAGCACAGATACGCAGTATTTT. The chain carries TRBV5-1 and TRBJ2-3; 9 bases map to TRBD1. V dropped 5 bases and J dropped 0; count of bases not matched to a gene: 7. The CDR3 consists of 16 residues. CDR1 and CDR2 (germline): SGHRS, YFSETQ. Supplemented by reference TRBV5-1 and TRBJ2-3, the full variable domain reads KAGVTQTPRYLIKTRGQQVTLSCSPISGHRSVSWYQQTPGQGLQFLFEYFSETQRNKGNFPGRFSGRQFSNSRSEMNVSTLELGDSALYLCASSWTGDGSTDTQYFGPGTRLTVL.

Points on this clone: One end of the junction fails to match germline, which may point to a read error. The V call is TRBV7-9, the J call TRBJ1-2, with 7 bases lining up with TRBD1. Germline loops: CDR1 SEHNR, CDR2 FQNEAQ (reference sequence). CDR3 length equals 13 residues. The chain's CDR3 is CVSSLQGIEGYTF. The CDR3 nucleotides are TGTGTCAGCAGCCTACAGGGGATTGAGGGCTACACCTTC.

The CDR3 DNA sequence: TGTGCCAGCAGCTTGGGACAGGGCGGGGACGAGCAGTACTTC. Its translation is CASSLGQGGDEQYF. The chain has TRBV13 and TRBJ2-7; 9 bases fit TRBD1. The junction had 5 bases not matched to a gene; V was cut back by 3 bases and J by 5 bases. The CDR3 totals 14 residues. CDR1 is PRHDT and CDR2 is FYEKMQ in the germline V gene (reference sequence).

This chain links TRBV2 with TRBJ1-1; D gene uncertain. V lost 4 bases and J 1 base, leaving 4 bases between the germline ends. The CDR3 contains 12 residues. Germline loops: CDR1 SNHLY, CDR2 FYNNEI. The CDR3 DNA follows: TGTGCCAGCAGTGTCAGGAACACTGAAGCTTTCTTT. It codes for CASSVRNTEAFF.

J is TRBJ1-6 and V is TRBV9, with D hard to call. Trimming stripped 2 bases from V and 0 bases from J, with 6 bases between. The CDR3 extends over 15 amino acids. In germline, CDR1 is SGDLS, CDR2 YYNGEE. The CDR3 reads CASSVEGSYNSPLHF. DNA for the CDR3: TGTGCCAGCAGCGTTGAGGGCTCCTATAATTCACCCCTCCACTTT. The whole variable domain, remainder taken from reference TRBV9 and TRBJ1-6, is DSGVTQTPKHLITATGQRVTLRCSPRSGDLSVYWYQQSLDQGLQFLIQYYNGEERAKGNILERFSAQQFPDLHSELNLSSLELGDSALYFCASSVEGSYNSPLHFGNGTRLTVT.

The chain links TRBV6-5 to TRBJ1-2; 9 bases are shared with TRBD1. The V gene end was trimmed by 11 bases and the J gene end by 13 bases; junction bases not matched to a gene: 8. Germline CDR1 is MNHEY and CDR2 is SVGAGI. The CDR3 is 10 residues long. CDR3 loop: CALGTGSSTF. CDR3 nucleotide sequence: TGTGCCTTAGGGACAGGGTCTTCCACCTTC.

This clone was seen a few times. The gene calls are TRBV11-2 and TRBJ2-7, with 7 bases that match TRBD1. Germline CDR1 reads SGHAT; CDR2 reads FQNNGV. The CDR3 is 18 residues long. The J segment lost 1 base and the V segment lost 6 bases, leaving 18 bases of the junction unmatched. The CDR3 DNA is TGTGCCAGCAGACTCCGGGACAGCTTCTCTTATGTTTCCTACGAGCAGTACTTC. Translating it yields CASRLRDSFSYVSYEQYF. Complete variable domain (other parts from reference TRBV11-2 and TRBJ2-7): EAGVAQSPRYKIIEKRQSVAFWCNPISGHATLYWYQQILGQGPKLLIQFQNNGVVDDSQLPKDRFSAERLKGVDSTLKIQPAKLEDSAVYLCASRLRDSFSYVSYEQYFGPGTRLTVT.

This clone was counted a few times. This chain links TRBV7-9 with TRBJ1-1, with unresolved D. The germline CDR1 and CDR2 sequences are SEHNR and FQNEAQ (reference sequence). Trimming took off 1 base at V and 13 bases at J, with 13 bases between the two ends. The CDR3 has 12 amino acids. CDR3 protein: CASSLGRDGVFF. The CDR3 region has the DNA TGTGCCAGCAGCTTAGGGAGGGATGGGGTTTTCTTT.

V is TRBV7-9 and J is TRBJ2-5; TRBD2 might be the D (5 bases). Trimming removed 5 bases from V and 3 bases from J, with 16 bases in between. This CDR3 is 15 amino acids long. Per the germline V gene, CDR1 is SEHNR and CDR2 is FQNEAQ (reference sequence). CDR3 region: CASSTLSLREETQYF. The CDR3 nucleotides are TGTGCCAGCAGCACACTAAGTCTGAGGGAAGAGACCCAGTACTTC.

This clone was detected only once. This chain connects TRBV10-2 to TRBJ1-1; D might be TRBD1 (6 bases). The CDR3 consists of 13 residues. Per germline, CDR1 WSHSY and CDR2 SAAADI. Trimming stripped 6 bases from V and 3 bases from J, with 11 bases between. The CDR3 sequence is CASRDSRDTEAFF. CDR3 nucleotides: TGCGCCAGCAGGGACAGTAGGGACACTGAAGCTTTCTTT.

The chain has TRBV11-1 and TRBJ2-3; no firm D call. The CDR3 is 13 residues long. Trimming shortened V by 2 bases and J by 1 base, and 4 bases separated the two germline ends. Looked up from germline, CDR1 is SGHAT and CDR2 is FQDESV (reference sequence). This CDR3 reads CASSLQGTDTQYF. For the CDR3, the DNA is TGTGCCAGCAGCTTACAGGGCACAGATACGCAGTATTTT.

This clone turned up a few times. The V gene is TRBV19, the J gene TRBJ2-1; TRBD1 is a possible D gene (5 bases). The germline V gene encodes CDR1 LNHDA and CDR2 SQIVND (reference sequence). The V end lost 7 bases, the J end lost 13 bases, and 20 bases lay between the germline ends. This CDR3 has 13 amino acids. The CDR3 DNA follows: TGTGCCAGTAATCAGGGTTTCTCGGACGAACAGTTCTTC. This gives the protein CASNQGFSDEQFF.

The chain employs TRBV5-5 and TRBJ2-2; TRBD1 is a possible D gene (6 bases). V was pared by 4 bases and J by 0 bases, with 13 bases between. CDR1 and CDR2 (germline): SGHKS, YYEKEE (reference sequence). The CDR3 runs to 16 residues. CDR3 DNA sequence: TGTGCCAGCAGCCTACAGGGAGTAGCGAACACCGGGGAGCTGTTTTTT. It is translated as CASSLQGVANTGELFF.

The rearrangement uses TRBV6-5 and TRBJ1-1; D remains ambiguous. The V and J ends lost 7 bases and 3 bases respectively, with 12 bases between them. The CDR3 spans 13 residues. Germline V gives CDR1 MNHEY, CDR2 SVGAGI. The CDR3 region has the DNA TGTGCCAGCAAGGCGGCCGTAGACACTGAAGCTTTCTTT. Translating gives CASKAAVDTEAFF.

V gene TRBV5-1 combines with J gene TRBJ2-1; TRBD2 aligns across 13 bases. Trimming took 8 bases from V and 0 from J; bases not matched to a gene: 11. This CDR3 comprises 18 residues. Germline V gene sequence: CDR1 SGHRS, CDR2 YFSETQ. The CDR3 DNA reads TGCGCCAGTTCCCCGGGACTAGCGGGGATTCCCTCCTACAATGAGCAGTTCTTC. Translation gives CASSPGLAGIPSYNEQFF.

The gene calls are TRBV7-3 and TRBJ1-6; D is undetermined. V lost 6 bases, J lost 3 bases, and 12 bases lay in between. Germline loops: CDR1 SGHTA, CDR2 FQGTGA. CDR3 length: 15 amino acids. CDR3 sequence: CASSPLGDYNSPLHF. As DNA, the CDR3 is TGTGCCAGCAGTCCACTTGGTGACTATAATTCACCCCTCCACTTT.

The chain has TRBV6-6 and TRBJ2-2; the match to TRBD2 covers 9 bases. Germline V gene lookup returns CDR1 MNHNY and CDR2 SVGAGI (reference sequence). V lost 5 bases to trimming and J lost 0 bases; unmatched junction nucleotides: 4. The CDR3 consists of 16 residues. Here the CDR3 reads CASSGLAPPNTGELFF. The CDR3 nucleotides read TGTGCCAGCAGTGGACTAGCGCCACCGAACACCGGGGAGCTGTTTTTT.

V and J are TRBV5-1 and TRBJ1-2, with D possibly being TRBD1 (5 bases). CDR1 and CDR2 from the germline V gene are SGHRS and YFSETQ. V was pared by 5 bases and J by 1 base, with 12 bases between. The CDR3 spans 14 residues. The CDR3, as DNA: TGCGCCAGCAGTTCCGACAGCCTTAACTATGGCTACACCTTC. As protein: CASSSDSLNYGYTF. The variable domain in full, with the rest retrieved from reference TRBV5-1 and TRBJ1-2, is KAGVTQTPRYLIKTRGQQVTLSCSPISGHRSVSWYQQTPGQGLQFLFEYFSETQRNKGNFPGRFSGRQFSNSRSEMNVSTLELGDSALYLCASSSDSLNYGYTFGSGTRLTVV.

V gene TRBV6-5 combines with J gene TRBJ1-5; D unclear. The CDR3 covers 15 residues. V was trimmed by 6 bases and J by 1 base, leaving 13 bases between them. Germline CDR1 and CDR2: MNHEY and SVGAGI. This CDR3 reads CASSLRRGSNQPQHF. The CDR3 nucleotides read TGTGCCAGCAGCCTCCGGCGGGGAAGCAATCAGCCCCAGCATTTT.

The chain couples TRBV5-6 to TRBJ1-5; D perhaps matches TRBD1 (5 bases). Germline CDR1 and CDR2: SGHDT and YYEEEE. V dropped 0 bases and J dropped 7 bases, with 11 bases sitting between them. This CDR3 is built from 14 residues. Here the CDR3 DNA reads TGTGCCAGCAGCTTGGGGGCGGGGCGGCAGCCCCAGCATTTT. It is translated as CASSLGAGRQPQHF.

J is TRBJ1-2 and V is TRBV6-1; tentatively, D is TRBD1 (5 bases). V lost 2 bases to trimming and J lost 7 bases, with 8 bases between them. The CDR3 is 12 amino acids. Germline V CDR1 and CDR2: MNHNS, SASEGT. CDR3 loop: CASSERGGGYTF. The CDR3 DNA reads TGTGCCAGCAGTGAAAGGGGAGGTGGCTACACCTTC.

V and J are TRBV5-8 and TRBJ2-7, with TRBD2 as a possible D gene (5 bases). Per germline, CDR1 SGHTS and CDR2 YDEGEE. V was trimmed by 4 bases and J by 3 bases, leaving 14 bases between them. This CDR3 has 14 residues. In DNA, the CDR3 is TGTGCCAGCAGCGTCGGGATTGGAAACTACGAGCAGTACTTC. Translation gives CASSVGIGNYEQYF. Filled out from reference TRBV5-8 and TRBJ2-7, the complete variable domain reads EAGVTQSPTHLIKTRGQQATLRCSPISGHTSVYWYQQALGLGLQFLLWYDEGEERNRGNFPPRFSGRQFPNYSSELNVNALELEDSALYLCASSVGIGNYEQYFGPGTRLTVT.

This chain joins TRBV10-1 and TRBJ2-3; D might be TRBD1 (6 bases). This CDR3 contains 14 residues. Deletions cut 2 bases from V and 4 bases from J, with 10 bases between. The germline CDR1 and CDR2 sequences are WNHNN and SYGVQD (reference sequence). The CDR3 loop reads CASSEAGEADTQYF. The CDR3 coding sequence is TGCGCCAGCAGTGAGGCAGGGGAAGCAGATACGCAGTATTTT.

The chain employs TRBV2 and TRBJ2-5; 8 bases line up with TRBD2. CDR1 and CDR2 from the germline V gene are SNHLY and FYNNEI. V shed 1 base, J shed 4 bases, and the junction held 5 bases outside the gene matches. The CDR3 is 15 amino acids. CDR3 bases: TGTGCCAGCAGTGAAGACAGCGGGGGAAGAGAGACCCAGTACTTC. Translating it yields CASSEDSGGRETQYF.

The J gene is TRBJ2-7, the V gene TRBV30, with 7 bases identical to TRBD1. The germline CDR1 and CDR2 sequences are GTSNPN and SVGIG (reference sequence). With V trimmed by 0 bases and J by 3 bases, 8 bases remained unmatched. The length of the CDR3 is 15 residues. CDR3 region: CAWSVGPGQNYEQYF. CDR3 nucleotide sequence: TGTGCCTGGAGTGTAGGACCGGGACAGAACTACGAGCAGTACTTC.

This clone was observed many times. The gene calls are TRBV4-1 and TRBJ2-2, with unresolved D. This CDR3 has 13 residues. The V gene lost 7 bases and the J gene lost 6 bases, with 12 bases spanning the gap. In germline, CDR1 is MGHRA, CDR2 YSYEKL. This chain's CDR3 is CASTPILSGELFF. The CDR3 DNA is TGCGCCAGCACCCCTATACTATCCGGGGAGCTGTTTTTT.

This chain links TRBV5-5 with TRBJ2-5; no firm D call. Germline CDR1 and CDR2: SGHKS and YYEKEE (reference sequence). The CDR3 spans 13 residues. Trimming pared 2 bases from V and 3 bases from J, leaving 8 bases between. CDR3 DNA: TGTGCCAGCAGCTTTCCTGGAGAAGAGACCCAGTACTTC. Amino acid sequence: CASSFPGEETQYF.

The J gene is TRBJ1-5, the V gene TRBV2; 8 bases are shared with TRBD1. J lost 6 bases, V lost 4 bases, and 5 bases had no gene match. The CDR3 has 14 amino acids. From germline, CDR1 is SNHLY and CDR2 FYNNEI. The CDR3 bases are TGTGCCAGCAGTGGACAGGGGCGGGTTCAGCCCCAGCATTTT. Translated, it gives CASSGQGRVQPQHF.

In DNA form, the CDR3 reads TGTGCCAGCAATTCACACTATAGCAATCAGCCCCAGCATTTT. Protein product: CASNSHYSNQPQHF. The chain combines TRBV27 with TRBJ1-5; D ambiguous. V was cut by 7 bases and J by 0 bases, with 10 bases left in between. Per the germline V gene, CDR1 is MNHEY and CDR2 is SMNVEV (reference sequence). The CDR3 loop spans 14 amino acids.

The chain employs TRBV5-1 and TRBJ2-1; 10 bases map to TRBD1. This CDR3 comprises 15 residues. CDR1 and CDR2 from the germline V gene are SGHRS and YFSETQ. V was pared by 0 bases and J by 6 bases, with 3 bases of the junction left unmatched. The DNA of the CDR3 is TGCGCCAGCAGCTTGGTTTGGGACAGGGGCAATGAGCAGTTCTTC. Translated, it gives CASSLVWDRGNEQFF. Supplemented by reference TRBV5-1 and TRBJ2-1, the full variable domain reads KAGVTQTPRYLIKTRGQQVTLSCSPISGHRSVSWYQQTPGQGLQFLFEYFSETQRNKGNFPGRFSGRQFSNSRSEMNVSTLELGDSALYLCASSLVWDRGNEQFFGPGTRLTVL.